The subject of this entry is one T cell receptor (beta chain). Data came from immunoSEQ multiplex PCR; TCRdb stores just in-frame clones and leaves some out. The sample lists approximately 98,000 clones; roughly 70% were seen once. The data were taken from a study of blood T cell repertoires in COVID-19. Germline assignment: CDR1 SGDLS and CDR2 YYNGEE. CDR3 length: 14 amino acids. Trimming left V 4 bases short and J 8 bases short, with 15 bases between. Sequenced material: peripheral blood. The receptor was isolated from a middle-aged woman with acute or convalescent COVID-19. The J gene is TRBJ2-2, the V gene TRBV9; tentatively, D is TRBD2 (5 bases). CDR3 sequence: CASSSRVREGELFF. The CDR3 DNA reads as TGTGCCAGCAGCTCGCGGGTTCGAGAAGGGGAGCTGTTTTTT.